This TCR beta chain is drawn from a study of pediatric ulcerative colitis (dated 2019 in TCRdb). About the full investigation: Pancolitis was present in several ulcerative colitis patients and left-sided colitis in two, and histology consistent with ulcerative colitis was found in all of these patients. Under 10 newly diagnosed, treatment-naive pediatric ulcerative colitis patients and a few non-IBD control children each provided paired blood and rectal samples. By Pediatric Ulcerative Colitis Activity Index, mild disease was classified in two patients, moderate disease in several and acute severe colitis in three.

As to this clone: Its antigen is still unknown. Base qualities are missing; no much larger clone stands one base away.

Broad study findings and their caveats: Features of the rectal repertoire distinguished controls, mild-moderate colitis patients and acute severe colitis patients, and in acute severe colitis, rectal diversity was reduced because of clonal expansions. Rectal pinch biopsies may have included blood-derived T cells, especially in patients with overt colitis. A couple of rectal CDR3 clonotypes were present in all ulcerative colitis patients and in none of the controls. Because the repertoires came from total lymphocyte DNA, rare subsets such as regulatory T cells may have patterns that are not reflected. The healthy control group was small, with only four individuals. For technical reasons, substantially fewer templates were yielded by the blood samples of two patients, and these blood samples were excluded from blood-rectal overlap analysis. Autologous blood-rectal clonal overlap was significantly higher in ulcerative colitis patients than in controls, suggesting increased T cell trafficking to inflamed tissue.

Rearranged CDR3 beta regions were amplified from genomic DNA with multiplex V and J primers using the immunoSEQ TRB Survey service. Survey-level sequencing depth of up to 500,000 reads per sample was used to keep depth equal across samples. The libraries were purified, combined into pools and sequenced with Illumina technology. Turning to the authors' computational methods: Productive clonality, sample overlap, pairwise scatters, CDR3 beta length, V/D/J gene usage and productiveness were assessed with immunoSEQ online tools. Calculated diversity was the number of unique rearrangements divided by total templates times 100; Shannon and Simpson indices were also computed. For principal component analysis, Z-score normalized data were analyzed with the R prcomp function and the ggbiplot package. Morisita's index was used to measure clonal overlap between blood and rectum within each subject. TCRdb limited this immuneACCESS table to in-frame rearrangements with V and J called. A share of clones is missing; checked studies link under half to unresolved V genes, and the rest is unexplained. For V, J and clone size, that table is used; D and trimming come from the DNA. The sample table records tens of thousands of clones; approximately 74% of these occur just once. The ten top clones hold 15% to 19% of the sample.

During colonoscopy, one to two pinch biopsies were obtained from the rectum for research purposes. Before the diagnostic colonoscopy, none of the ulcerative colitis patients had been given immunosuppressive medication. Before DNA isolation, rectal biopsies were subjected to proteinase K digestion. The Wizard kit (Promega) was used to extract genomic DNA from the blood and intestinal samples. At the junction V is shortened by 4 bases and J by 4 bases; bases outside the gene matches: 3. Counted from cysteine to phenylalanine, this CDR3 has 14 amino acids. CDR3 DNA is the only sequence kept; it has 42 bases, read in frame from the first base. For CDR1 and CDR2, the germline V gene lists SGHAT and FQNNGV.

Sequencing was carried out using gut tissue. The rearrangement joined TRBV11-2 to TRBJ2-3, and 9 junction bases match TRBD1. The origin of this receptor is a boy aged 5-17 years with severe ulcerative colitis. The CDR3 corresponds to CASSSGQGSDTQYF. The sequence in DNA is TGTGCCAGCAGCTCTGGACAGGGGTCAGATACGCAGTATTTT.